One and the same sample provided the 8 T cell receptor beta chains below, sequenced in a study of control samples from healthy donors and cancer patients. Only in-frame clones appear in the TCRdb table, and some are missing; sequencing was by immunoSEQ multiplex PCR. The data hold under 85,000 clones, with 84% observed a single time. The sample consisted of PBMCs. The receptors were sampled from a woman aged 45-65 years with lung cancer.

The rearrangement joins TRBV7-9 to TRBJ1-1; tentative D call: TRBD1 (6 bases). The CDR3 covers 12 residues. The V end lost 1 base, the J end lost 9 bases, and 9 bases lay between the germline ends. Germline CDR1 is SEHNR and CDR2 is FQNEAQ (reference sequence). The CDR3 region has the DNA TGTGCCAGCAGCTTAGATACAGGGAAAGCTTTCTTT. Amino acid sequence: CASSLDTGKAFF.

This chain links TRBV12-3 or TRBV12-4 with TRBJ1-6, with a tentative D call TRBD1 (5 bases). The germline V and J ends were trimmed by 6 bases and 8 bases, with 11 bases remaining between them. This CDR3 comprises 13 residues. The CDR3 DNA follows: TGTGCCAGCAGCAGGGTTCATGATTCACCCCTCCACTTT. It codes for CASSRVHDSPLHF.

This clone turned up a few times. The CDR3 DNA reads TGCGCCACGGGTGGAGGGGCTAACTCTGGAAACACCATATATTTT. Amino acids: CATGGGANSGNTIYF. The rearrangement uses TRBV10-2 and TRBJ1-3, with TRBD1 as a possible D gene (5 bases). The CDR3 has 15 residues. Germline CDR1 and CDR2: WSHSY and SAAADI. V was cut by 10 bases and J by 0 bases, with 16 bases left in between.

The gene calls are TRBV9 and TRBJ1-2, with TRBD1 identical over 9 bases. In germline, CDR1 is SGDLS, CDR2 YYNGEE. V was clipped by 3 bases and J by 2 bases; unmatched bases: 5. This CDR3 region has 15 residues. CDR3 loop: CASSGRDRVNYGYTF. DNA for the CDR3: TGTGCCAGCAGCGGACGGGACAGGGTGAACTATGGCTACACCTTC.

The J gene is TRBJ2-6, the V gene TRBV7-3; D unclear. The CDR3 length is 15 residues. Deletions cut 4 bases from V and 3 bases from J, with 10 bases between. Germline V CDR1 and CDR2: SGHTA, FQGTGA. The CDR3 DNA follows: TGTGCCAGCAGCTATCAGCTAGGTGGGGCCAACGTCCTGACTTTC. It encodes CASSYQLGGANVLTF.

The chain joins TRBV5-6 to TRBJ2-2; D gene uncertain. The length of the CDR3 is 13 residues. Trimming shortened V by 0 bases and J by 6 bases, and 6 bases separated the two germline ends. Germline V gene lookup returns CDR1 SGHDT and CDR2 YYEEEE. DNA of the CDR3: TGTGCCAGCAGCTTGGGTGGTCCCGGGGAGCTGTTTTTT. Residues: CASSLGGPGELFF.

The chain recombines TRBV27 with TRBJ1-1; unclear D gene. V was pared by 2 bases and J by 3 bases, with 7 bases between. Germline lookup yields CDR1 MNHEY and CDR2 SMNVEV (reference sequence). CDR3 size: 13 residues. CDR3 bases: TGTGCCAGCAGTTTACGAGGAGACACTGAAGCTTTCTTT. Its translation: CASSLRGDTEAFF.

This clone appeared a few times. The rearrangement uses TRBV4-3 and TRBJ2-1, with TRBD1 matching over 10 bases. Germline loops: CDR1 LGHNA, CDR2 YSLEER. V gave up 4 bases and J gave up 8 bases; unmatched junction bases: 2. The CDR3 totals 13 residues. The CDR3 DNA reads TGCGCCAGCAGCCTCGGACAGGGGGATGAGCAGTTCTTC. This encodes CASSLGQGDEQFF.